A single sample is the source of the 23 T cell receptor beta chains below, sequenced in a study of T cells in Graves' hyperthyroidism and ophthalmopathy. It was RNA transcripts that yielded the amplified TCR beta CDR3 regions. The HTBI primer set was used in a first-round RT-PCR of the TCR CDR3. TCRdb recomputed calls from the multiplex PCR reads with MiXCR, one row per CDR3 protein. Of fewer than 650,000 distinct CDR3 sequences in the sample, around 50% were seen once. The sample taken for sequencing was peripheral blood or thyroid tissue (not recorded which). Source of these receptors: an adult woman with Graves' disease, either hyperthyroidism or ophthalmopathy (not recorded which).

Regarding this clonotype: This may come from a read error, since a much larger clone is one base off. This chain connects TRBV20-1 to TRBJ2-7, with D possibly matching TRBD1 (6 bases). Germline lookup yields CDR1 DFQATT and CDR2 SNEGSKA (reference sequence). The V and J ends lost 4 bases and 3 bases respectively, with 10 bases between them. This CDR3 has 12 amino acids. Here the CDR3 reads CSATGQLYEQYF. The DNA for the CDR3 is TGCAGTGCTACCGGACAGCTCTACGAGCAGTACTTC.

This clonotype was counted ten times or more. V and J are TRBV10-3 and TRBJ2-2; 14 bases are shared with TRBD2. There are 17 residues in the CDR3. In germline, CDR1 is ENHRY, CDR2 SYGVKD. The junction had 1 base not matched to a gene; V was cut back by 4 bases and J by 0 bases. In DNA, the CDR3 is TGTGCCATCAGTGGGGGACTAGCGGGAGCGAACACCGGGGAGCTGTTTTTT. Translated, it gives CAISGGLAGANTGELFF.

This chain's CDR3 is CATRTGSETQYF. The CDR3 region has the DNA TGTGCCACAAGGACAGGGTCGGAGACCCAGTACTTC. The V and J genes are TRBV10-3 and TRBJ2-5, with 8 positions matching TRBD1. After removal of 10 bases from V and 5 bases from J, the junction contained 6 bases not matched to a gene. CDR1 and CDR2 from the germline V gene are ENHRY and SYGVKD. CDR3 length equals 12 residues.

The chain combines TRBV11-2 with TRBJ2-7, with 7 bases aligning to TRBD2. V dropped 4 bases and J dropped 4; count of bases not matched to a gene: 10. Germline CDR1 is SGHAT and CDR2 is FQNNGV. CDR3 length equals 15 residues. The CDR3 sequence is CASSWSGTTNYEQYF. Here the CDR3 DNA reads TGTGCCAGCAGCTGGTCCGGGACTACCAATTACGAGCAGTACTTC.

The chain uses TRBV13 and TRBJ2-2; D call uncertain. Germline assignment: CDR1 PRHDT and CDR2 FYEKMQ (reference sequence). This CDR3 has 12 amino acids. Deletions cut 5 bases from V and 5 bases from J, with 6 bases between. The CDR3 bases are TGTGCCAGCAGCCCCCAAACCGGGGAGCTGTTTTTT. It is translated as CASSPQTGELFF.

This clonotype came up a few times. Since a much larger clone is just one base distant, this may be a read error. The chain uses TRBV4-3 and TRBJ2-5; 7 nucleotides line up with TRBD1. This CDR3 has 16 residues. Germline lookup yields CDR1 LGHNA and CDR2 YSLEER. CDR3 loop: CASSRGPGQNQEAQYF. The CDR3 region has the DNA TGCGCCAGCAGCCGAGGCCCGGGACAGAACCAAGAGGCCCAGTACTTC.

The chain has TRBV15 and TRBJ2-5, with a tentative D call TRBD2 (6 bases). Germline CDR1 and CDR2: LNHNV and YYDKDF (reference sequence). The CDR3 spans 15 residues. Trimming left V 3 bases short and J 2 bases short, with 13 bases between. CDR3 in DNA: TGTGCCACCAGCAGCCCTACTGGACTACAAGAGACCCAGTACTTC. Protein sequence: CATSSPTGLQETQYF.

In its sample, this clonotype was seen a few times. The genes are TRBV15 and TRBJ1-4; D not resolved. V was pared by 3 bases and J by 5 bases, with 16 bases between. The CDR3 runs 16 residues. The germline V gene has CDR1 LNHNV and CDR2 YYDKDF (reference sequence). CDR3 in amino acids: CATSRGPSRRNEKLFF. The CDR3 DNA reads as TGTGCCACCAGCAGGGGCCCGAGCAGGCGGAATGAAAAACTGTTTTTT.

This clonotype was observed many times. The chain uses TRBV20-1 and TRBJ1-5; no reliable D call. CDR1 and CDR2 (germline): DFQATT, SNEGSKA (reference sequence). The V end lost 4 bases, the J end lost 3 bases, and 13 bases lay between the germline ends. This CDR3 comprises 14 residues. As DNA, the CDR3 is TGCAGTGCTATTAGCTCTCTCCTCAATCAGCCCCAGCATTTT. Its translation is CSAISSLLNQPQHF.

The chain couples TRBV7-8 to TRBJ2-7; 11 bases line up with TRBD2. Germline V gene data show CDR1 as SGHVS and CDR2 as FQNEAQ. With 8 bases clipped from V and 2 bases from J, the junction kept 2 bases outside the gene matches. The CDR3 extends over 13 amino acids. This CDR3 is CASGTSGPYEQYF. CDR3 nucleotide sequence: TGTGCCAGCGGGACTAGCGGACCCTACGAGCAGTACTTC.

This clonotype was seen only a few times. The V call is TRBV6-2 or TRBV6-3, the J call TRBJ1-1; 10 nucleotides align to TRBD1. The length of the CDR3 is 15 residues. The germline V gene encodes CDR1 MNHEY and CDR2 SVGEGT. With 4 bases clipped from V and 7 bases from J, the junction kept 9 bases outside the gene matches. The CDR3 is CASSLTGGGVVEAFF. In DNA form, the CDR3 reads TGTGCCAGCAGTTTGACAGGGGGCGGTGTGGTTGAAGCTTTCTTT.

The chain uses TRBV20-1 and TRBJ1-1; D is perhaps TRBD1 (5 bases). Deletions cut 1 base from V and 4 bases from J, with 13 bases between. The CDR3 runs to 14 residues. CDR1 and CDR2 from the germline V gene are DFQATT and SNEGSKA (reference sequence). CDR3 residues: CSARGSQGPTEAFF. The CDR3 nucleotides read TGCAGTGCTAGAGGGTCGCAGGGACCCACTGAAGCTTTCTTT.

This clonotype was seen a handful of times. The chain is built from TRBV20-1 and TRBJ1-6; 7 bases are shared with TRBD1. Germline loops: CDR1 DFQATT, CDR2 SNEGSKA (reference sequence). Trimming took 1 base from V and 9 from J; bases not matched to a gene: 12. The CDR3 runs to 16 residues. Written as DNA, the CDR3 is TGCAGTGCTAGAGGTGTCCCGGGGACAGTCAGTTCACCCCTCCACTTT. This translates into CSARGVPGTVSSPLHF.

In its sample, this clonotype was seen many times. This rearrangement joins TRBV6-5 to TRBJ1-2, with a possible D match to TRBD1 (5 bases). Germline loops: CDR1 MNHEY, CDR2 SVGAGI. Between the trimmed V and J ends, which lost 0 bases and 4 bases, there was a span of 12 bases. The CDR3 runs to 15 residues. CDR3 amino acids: CASSYSPGTAYGYTF. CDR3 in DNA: TGTGCCAGCAGTTACTCGCCAGGGACGGCCTATGGCTACACCTTC.

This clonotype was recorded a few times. The CDR3 is CASSEHIERTDTQYF. CDR3 sequence (DNA): TGCGCCAGCAGTGAGCACATCGAGAGGACAGATACGCAGTATTTT. The chain recombines TRBV10-1 with TRBJ2-3; D gene uncertain. V shed 2 bases and J shed 3 bases, with 12 bases lying between them. Germline V gene data show CDR1 as WNHNN and CDR2 as SYGVQD (reference sequence). The CDR3 covers 15 residues.

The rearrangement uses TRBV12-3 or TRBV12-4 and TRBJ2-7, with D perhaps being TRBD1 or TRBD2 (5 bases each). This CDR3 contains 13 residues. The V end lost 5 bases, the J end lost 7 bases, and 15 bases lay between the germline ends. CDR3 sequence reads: CASSGGPLWEQYF. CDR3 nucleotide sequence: TGTGCCAGCAGTGGGGGACCGCTGTGGGAGCAGTACTTC.

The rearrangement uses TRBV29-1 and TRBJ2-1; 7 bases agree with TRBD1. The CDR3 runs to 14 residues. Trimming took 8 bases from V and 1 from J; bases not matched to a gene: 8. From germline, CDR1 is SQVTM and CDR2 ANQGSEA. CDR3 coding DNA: TGCAGCTGCTCCCGGGACAGATCCTACAATGAGCAGTTCTTC. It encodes CSCSRDRSYNEQFF.

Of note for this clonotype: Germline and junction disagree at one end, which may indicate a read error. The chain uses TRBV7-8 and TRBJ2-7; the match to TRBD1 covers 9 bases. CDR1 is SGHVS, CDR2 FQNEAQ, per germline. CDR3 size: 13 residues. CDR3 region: CASSSDRGYEQHF. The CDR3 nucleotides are TGCGCCAGCAGCTCGGACAGGGGCTACGAGCAGCACTTC.

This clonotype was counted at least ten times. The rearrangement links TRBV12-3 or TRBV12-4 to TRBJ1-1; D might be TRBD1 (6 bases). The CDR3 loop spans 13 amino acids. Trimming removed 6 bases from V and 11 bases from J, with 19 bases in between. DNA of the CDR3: TGTGCCAGCAGCCGCGACAGGAACCTAGAGGCTTTCTTT. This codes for CASSRDRNLEAFF.

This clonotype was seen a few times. CDR3: CASSGWSSGANVLTF. As DNA, the CDR3 is TGTGCCAGCAGTGGGTGGAGTTCTGGGGCCAACGTCCTGACTTTC. The rearrangement joins TRBV25-1 to TRBJ2-6; no definite D call. The V end lost 4 bases, the J end lost 1 base, and 8 bases lay between the germline ends. The germline CDR1 and CDR2 sequences are MGHDK and SYGVNS. The CDR3 spans 15 residues.

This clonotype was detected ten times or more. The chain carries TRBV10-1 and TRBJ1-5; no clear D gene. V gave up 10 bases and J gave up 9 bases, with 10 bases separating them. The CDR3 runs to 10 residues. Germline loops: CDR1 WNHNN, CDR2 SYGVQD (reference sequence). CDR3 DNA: TGCGCCACCTATTCCCGGCCCCAGCATTTT. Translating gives CATYSRPQHF.

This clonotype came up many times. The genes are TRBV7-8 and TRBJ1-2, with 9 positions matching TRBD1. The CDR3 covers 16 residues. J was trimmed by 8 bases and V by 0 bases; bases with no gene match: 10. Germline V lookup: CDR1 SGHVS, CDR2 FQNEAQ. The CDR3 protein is CASSLAATGGRSGYTF. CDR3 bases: TGTGCCAGCAGCTTAGCGGCGACAGGGGGGAGGAGCGGCTACACCTTC.

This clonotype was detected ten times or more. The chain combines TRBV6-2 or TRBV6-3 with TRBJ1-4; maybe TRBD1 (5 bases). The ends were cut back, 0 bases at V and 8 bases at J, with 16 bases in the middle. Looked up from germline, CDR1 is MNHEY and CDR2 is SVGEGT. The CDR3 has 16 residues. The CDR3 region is CASSYSREGTAEKLFF. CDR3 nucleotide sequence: TGTGCCAGCAGTTACTCACGTGAAGGGACCGCAGAAAAACTGTTTTTT.